The 10 T cell receptor beta chains in this list originate from one sample, sequenced in a study of blood T cell repertoires in COVID-19 (TCRdb year 2020). Receptor libraries were prepared by the immunoSEQ multiplex PCR assay. The clones in this table, taken by TCRdb from immuneACCESS, are in-frame only. Not every clone is retained; where verified, under half of the shortfall comes from an unresolved V gene, and the cause of the rest is unknown. This sample lists 150,000 to 200,000 clones; 70% to 90% were detected once. The top ten constitute over 7% of the sample. Sequencing was done on a sample of peripheral blood. The receptors shown here come from an elderly woman in a cohort sampled during active or convalescent COVID-19.

CDR3 nucleotides: TGTGCCAGCAGACGGACAGGGGAAGAGACCCAGTACTTC. Its translation: CASRRTGEETQYF. The chain links TRBV11-3 to TRBJ2-5; TRBD1 matches at 9 bases. V was clipped by 6 bases and J by 3 bases; unmatched bases: 2. The CDR3 contains 13 residues. Germline-derived CDR1 and CDR2 are SGHNT and YENEEA.

CDR3 region: CASSSPSGGAYEQYF. CDR3 DNA: TGTGCCAGCAGTTCACCTAGCGGGGGAGCCTACGAGCAGTACTTC. This chain connects TRBV28 to TRBJ2-7; 10 nucleotides match TRBD2. Trimming removed 4 bases from V and 2 bases from J; junction bases left unmatched: 5. The CDR3 runs 15 residues. Germline loops: CDR1 MDHEN, CDR2 SYDVKM.

The chain carries TRBV6-2 or TRBV6-3 and TRBJ2-7; 7 nucleotides line up with TRBD2. There are 14 residues in the CDR3. The V and J ends lost 0 bases and 2 bases, in that order; junction bases with no gene match: 1. Germline V gene data show CDR1 as MNHEY and CDR2 as SVGEGT. In nucleotides, the CDR3 is TGTGCCAGCAGTTACTCTAGCGGGCCCTACGAGCAGTACTTC. Protein sequence: CASSYSSGPYEQYF.

This clone has only one observation. This chain links TRBV15 with TRBJ1-2; D remains ambiguous. CDR3 length: 14 amino acids. Per the germline V gene, CDR1 is LNHNV and CDR2 is YYDKDF (reference sequence). V was cut by 0 bases and J by 6 bases, with 11 bases left in between. As DNA, the CDR3 is TGTGCCACCAGCAGAGATTTCCGCGGGGATGGCTACACCTTC. Translation gives CATSRDFRGDGYTF.

The gene calls are TRBV10-3 and TRBJ1-2; perhaps TRBD1 as D (5 bases). The CDR3 covers 17 residues. Germline CDR1 and CDR2: ENHRY and SYGVKD. The V end was cut by 0 bases, the J end by 1 base, with 15 bases between. The DNA of the CDR3 is TGTGCCATCAGTGAGTCGGTGCTTGGGGGGAATAACTATGGCTACACCTTC. This sequence encodes CAISESVLGGNNYGYTF.

The V call is TRBV6-5, the J call TRBJ2-7; D unclear. The CDR3 extends over 11 amino acids. Germline V gives CDR1 MNHEY, CDR2 SVGAGI. Trimming stripped 5 bases from V and 6 bases from J, with 8 bases between. CDR3 sequence: CASSPLGEQYF. The CDR3 DNA reads TGTGCCAGCAGTCCCCTCGGCGAGCAGTACTTC.

This clone was seen just once. The rearrangement uses TRBV6-5 and TRBJ1-2; D possibly corresponds to TRBD1 (6 bases). Germline loops: CDR1 MNHEY, CDR2 SVGAGI. This CDR3 contains 15 residues. Trimming left V 4 bases short and J 7 bases short, with 19 bases between. The CDR3 nucleotides read TGTGCCAGCAGTTCCCCCGGAAGGGCAGGGGCTGGCTACACCTTC. It specifies CASSSPGRAGAGYTF.

The chain recombines TRBV3-1 (or the pseudogene TRBV3-2) with TRBJ2-1; 7 bases are shared with TRBD2. This CDR3 contains 18 residues. CDR1 and CDR2 (germline): LGHDT, YNNKEL (reference sequence). The J segment lost 4 bases and the V segment lost 0 bases, leaving 12 bases of the junction unmatched. In DNA form, the CDR3 reads TGTGCCAGCAGCCAAGATCACCCTCTAGCGGAATCGTACAATGAGCAGTTCTTC. Amino acids: CASSQDHPLAESYNEQFF.

This clone occurred a few times. Other DNA sequences from this sample encode an identical CDR3 as well. The chain is built from TRBV29-1 and TRBJ2-6; 7 bases are shared with TRBD1. Germline loops: CDR1 SQVTM, CDR2 ANQGSEA. The V segment lost 5 bases and the J segment 4 bases; nucleotides outside the gene matches: 8. This CDR3 region has 15 residues. The CDR3 DNA reads TGCAGCGTTCATACTACAGGGGTCGGGGCCAACGTCCTGACTTTC. It yields the protein CSVHTTGVGANVLTF.

CDR3 region: CATTGYVGTEAFF. CDR3 bases: TGTGCCACCACAGGGTATGTGGGCACTGAAGCTTTCTTT. This chain links TRBV6-5 with TRBJ1-1, with D maybe TRBD1 (6 bases). Germline V gene lookup returns CDR1 MNHEY and CDR2 SVGAGI. V was cut by 10 bases and J by 4 bases, with 16 bases left in between. This CDR3 spans 13 amino acids.